This entry lists 15 T cell receptor beta chains sequenced from one sample in a study of technical replicates of blood from several donors (TCRdb year 2017). Libraries were built with the immunoSEQ multiplex PCR assay. Sourced from immuneACCESS, this table was stored by TCRdb with only in-frame sequences that have V and J called. A share of the clones is absent; for the studies checked, an unresolved V gene accounts for under half, and the remainder has no known explanation. The table for this sample lists some 63,000 clones; 80% to 90% of them were counted only once. In total, the top ten clones hold about 5.5% of the sample. The specimen sequenced was PBMCs. The receptors originated from a human donor in good health. Some clones in this sample may be carry-over from other donors' samples.

The V gene is TRBV6-5, the J gene TRBJ1-6; 12 nucleotides match TRBD1. CDR1 and CDR2 (germline): MNHEY, SVGAGI. With V trimmed by 2 bases and J by 10 bases, 6 bases remained unmatched. The CDR3 extends over 16 amino acids. The CDR3 bases are TGTGCCAGCAGTTACGTAGCCGGGACAGGGGGCTCACCCCTCCACTTT. Translation gives CASSYVAGTGGSPLHF.

The rearrangement joins TRBV7-9 to TRBJ2-7; 7 bases match TRBD1. The junction had 9 bases not matched to a gene; V was cut back by 5 bases and J by 11 bases. The CDR3 spans 12 residues. Germline loops: CDR1 SEHNR, CDR2 FQNEAQ (reference sequence). The CDR3 spells CASSPGKGAKYF. The CDR3 DNA is TGTGCCAGCAGCCCCGGCAAGGGGGCCAAGTACTTC.

V is TRBV4-1 and J is TRBJ1-1; 7 nucleotides align to TRBD1. Losses at the gene ends were 0 bases for V and 4 bases for J; bases not matched to a gene: 2. This CDR3 contains 14 residues. Germline CDR1 reads MGHRA; CDR2 reads YSYEKL. The CDR3, as DNA: TGCGCCAGCAGCCAAGACGGACAGGCCACTGAAGCTTTCTTT. This codes for CASSQDGQATEAFF.

This rearrangement joins TRBV4-3 to TRBJ2-1; a possible D gene is TRBD2 (6 bases). The CDR3 runs to 19 residues. The V gene lost 1 base and the J gene lost 0 bases, with 19 bases spanning the gap. Per the germline V gene, CDR1 is LGHNA and CDR2 is YSLEER. The CDR3, as DNA: TGCGCCAGCAGCCAAGGGGCTATGTTGATCGGGAGCTCCTACAATGAGCAGTTCTTC. It yields the protein CASSQGAMLIGSSYNEQFF.

This clone was detected once. The CDR3 sequence is CASSYSGFPSAYEQYF. CDR3 in DNA: TGTGCCAGCAGTTACTCCGGATTCCCAAGCGCCTACGAGCAGTACTTC. The chain has TRBV6-5 and TRBJ2-7, with D unclear. Per germline, CDR1 MNHEY and CDR2 SVGAGI. V dropped 0 bases and J dropped 2 bases, with 14 bases sitting between them. The CDR3 consists of 16 residues.

This chain joins TRBV7-2 and TRBJ1-2; D is possibly TRBD1 (6 bases). Germline loops: CDR1 SGHTA, CDR2 FQGNSA. The CDR3 covers 14 residues. The V end lost 8 bases, the J end lost 0 bases, and 13 bases lay between the germline ends. The CDR3 loop is CASQTGPTNYGYTF. In DNA form, the CDR3 reads TGTGCCAGCCAGACAGGCCCGACTAACTATGGCTACACCTTC.

CDR3 sequence (DNA): TGTGCCAGCAGCCCGGACAGGGGGCGTGGTGAGACCCAGTACTTC. This gives the protein CASSPDRGRGETQYF. This chain joins TRBV7-7 and TRBJ2-5; 11 bases are shared with TRBD1. Germline V gives CDR1 SSHAT, CDR2 FNYEAQ (reference sequence). V was clipped by 5 bases and J by 5 bases; unmatched bases: 7. The CDR3 is made up of 15 amino acids. Full variable domain (missing parts from reference TRBV7-7 and TRBJ2-5): GAGVSQSPRYKVTKRGQDVTLRCDPISSHATLYWYQQALGQGPEFLTYFNYEAQPDKSGLPSDRFSAERPEGSISTLTIQRTEQRDSAMYRCASSPDRGRGETQYFGPGTRLLVL.

The V call is TRBV7-2, the J call TRBJ2-7, with 7 bases that match TRBD1. Germline CDR1 and CDR2: SGHTA and FQGNSA. The CDR3 has 15 amino acids. V was pared by 5 bases and J by 4 bases, with 11 bases of the junction left unmatched. DNA of the CDR3: TGTGCCAGCAGCCCCCAGGGACAGACCCATTACGAGCAGTACTTC. It yields the protein CASSPQGQTHYEQYF.

The chain employs TRBV27 and TRBJ2-7; possibly TRBD1 for D (5 bases). Deletions cut 2 bases from V and 0 bases from J, with 5 bases between. Germline-derived CDR1 and CDR2 are MNHEY and SMNVEV (reference sequence). CDR3 length equals 13 residues. CDR3 nucleotides: TGTGCCAGCAGTTTACAGGGCTCCTACGAGCAGTACTTC. Protein: CASSLQGSYEQYF.

The V call is TRBV5-1, the J call TRBJ2-2, with 8 bases lining up with TRBD1. CDR3 length: 16 residues. The ends lost 4 bases at V and 5 bases at J; junction bases unmatched: 10. Germline loops: CDR1 SGHRS, CDR2 YFSETQ. The CDR3 DNA sequence: TGCGCCAGCAGCCTGGGACAGGTGGGCCCGACCGGGGAGCTGTTTTTT. It encodes CASSLGQVGPTGELFF.

The chain has TRBV21-1 and TRBJ2-7; the table's D call TRBD1 went unverified against the DNA. TRBV21-1 is labeled a pseudogene. The CDR3 contains 15 residues. This chain's CDR3 is CASSKGQGAAYEQYF. Here the CDR3 DNA reads TGTGCCAGCAGCAAAGGACAGGGGGCGGCCTACGAGCAGTACTTC.

J is TRBJ1-4 and V is TRBV19; D not resolved. Germline-derived CDR1 and CDR2 are LNHDA and SQIVND (reference sequence). The germline V and J ends were trimmed by 10 bases and 7 bases, with 16 bases remaining between them. This CDR3 has 13 amino acids. CDR3 protein: CATSGGLSEKLFF. In nucleotides, the CDR3 is TGTGCCACCTCAGGCGGGCTGAGTGAAAAACTGTTTTTT.

This sequence joins TRBV5-4 and TRBJ2-1; 11 bases agree with TRBD1. The CDR3 sequence is 15 residues long. After removal of 4 bases from V and 5 bases from J, the junction contained 5 bases not matched to a gene. The V gene's germline CDR1 is SGHNT and CDR2 YYREEE (reference sequence). The CDR3 sequence is CASSLDRGRHNEQFF. CDR3 nucleotide sequence: TGTGCCAGCAGCCTGGACAGGGGGCGGCACAATGAGCAGTTCTTC.

V usage is TRBV18 and J usage is TRBJ2-3; D uncertain. V lost 3 bases and J 0 bases, leaving 7 bases between the germline ends. The CDR3 has 14 residues. Looked up from germline, CDR1 is KGHSH and CDR2 is LQKENI. The CDR3 region is CASSPPRSTDTQYF. The CDR3 DNA follows: TGTGCCAGCTCACCCCCGCGTAGCACAGATACGCAGTATTTT. The full variable domain, its missing parts supplied by reference TRBV18 and TRBJ2-3, is NAGVMQNPRHLVRRRGQEARLRCSPMKGHSHVYWYRQLPEEGLKFMVYLQKENIIDESGMPKERFSAEFPKEGPSILRIQQVVRGDSAAYFCASSPPRSTDTQYFGPGTRLTVL.

The chain links TRBV19 to TRBJ2-3; no clear D. The V gene's germline CDR1 is LNHDA and CDR2 SQIVND (reference sequence). V lost 3 bases, J lost 3 bases, and 4 bases lay in between. The CDR3 runs to 12 residues. The CDR3 protein is CASSMQTDTQYF. In nucleotides, the CDR3 is TGTGCCAGTAGTATGCAGACAGATACGCAGTATTTT. The full variable domain, its missing parts supplied by reference TRBV19 and TRBJ2-3, is DGGITQSPKYLFRKEGQNVTLSCEQNLNHDAMYWYRQDPGQGLRLIYYSQIVNDFQKGDIAEGYSVSREKKESFPLTVTSAQKNPTAFYLCASSMQTDTQYFGPGTRLTVL.